The 4 T cell receptor beta chains below come from one sample, sequenced in a study of cytomegalovirus exposure and HLA in healthy donors. The primer mix had 60 Vbeta and 13 Jbeta primers. Clones were sequenced by immunoSEQ multiplex PCR, and TCRdb holds only the in-frame ones, with some missing. The data hold about 200,000 clones, with over 75% observed a single time. The sequencing sample was made of PBMCs. The receptors shown here come from a boy between 2 and 10 years old in good health and CMV-seronegative.

This clone was detected only once. The rearrangement links TRBV30 to TRBJ1-5; 8 bases match TRBD1. CDR3 length: 12 residues. Germline CDR1 GTSNPN, CDR2 SVGIG (reference sequence). In DNA form, the CDR3 reads TGTGCGGAGGGACAGGGCAATCAGCCCCAGCATTTT. Its translation: CAEGQGNQPQHF.

The J gene is TRBJ1-4, the V gene TRBV4-3; D is unclear. Germline V gives CDR1 LGHNA, CDR2 YSLEER. The length of the CDR3 is 16 residues. V dropped 1 base and J dropped 4 bases, with 13 bases sitting between them. The CDR3 is CASSQGSLAGNEKLFF. CDR3 DNA sequence: TGCGCCAGCAGCCAAGGGAGTCTAGCCGGTAATGAAAAACTGTTTTTT.

This chain uses TRBV18 with TRBJ2-3, with unresolved D. From germline, CDR1 is KGHSH and CDR2 LQKENI. The length of the CDR3 is 13 residues. The V end lost 6 bases, the J end lost 0 bases, and 7 bases lay between the germline ends. The CDR3 loop is CASSGASTDTQYF. The CDR3 DNA reads TGTGCCAGCTCCGGAGCGAGCACAGATACGCAGTATTTT.

The rearrangement links TRBV20-1 to TRBJ1-5, with TRBD1 identical over 9 bases. CDR3 length: 11 residues. Germline V gene sequence: CDR1 DFQATT, CDR2 SNEGSKA (reference sequence). The CDR3 reads CTDRGYQPQHF. DNA of the CDR3: TGCACCGACAGGGGGTACCAGCCCCAGCATTTT.